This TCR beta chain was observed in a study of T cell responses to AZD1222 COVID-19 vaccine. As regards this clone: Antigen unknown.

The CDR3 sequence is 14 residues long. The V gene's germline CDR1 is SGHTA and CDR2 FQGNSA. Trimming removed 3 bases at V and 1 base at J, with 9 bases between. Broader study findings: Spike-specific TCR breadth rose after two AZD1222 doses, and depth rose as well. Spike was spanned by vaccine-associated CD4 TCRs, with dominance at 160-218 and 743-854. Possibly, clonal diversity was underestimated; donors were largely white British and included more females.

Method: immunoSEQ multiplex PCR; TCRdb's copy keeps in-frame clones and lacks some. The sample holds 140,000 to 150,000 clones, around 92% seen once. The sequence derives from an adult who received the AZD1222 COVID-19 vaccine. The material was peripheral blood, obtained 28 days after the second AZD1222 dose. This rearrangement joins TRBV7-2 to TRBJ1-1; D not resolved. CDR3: CASSLMGPNTEAFF. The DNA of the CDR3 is TGTGCCAGCAGCTTGATGGGCCCGAACACTGAAGCTTTCTTT.